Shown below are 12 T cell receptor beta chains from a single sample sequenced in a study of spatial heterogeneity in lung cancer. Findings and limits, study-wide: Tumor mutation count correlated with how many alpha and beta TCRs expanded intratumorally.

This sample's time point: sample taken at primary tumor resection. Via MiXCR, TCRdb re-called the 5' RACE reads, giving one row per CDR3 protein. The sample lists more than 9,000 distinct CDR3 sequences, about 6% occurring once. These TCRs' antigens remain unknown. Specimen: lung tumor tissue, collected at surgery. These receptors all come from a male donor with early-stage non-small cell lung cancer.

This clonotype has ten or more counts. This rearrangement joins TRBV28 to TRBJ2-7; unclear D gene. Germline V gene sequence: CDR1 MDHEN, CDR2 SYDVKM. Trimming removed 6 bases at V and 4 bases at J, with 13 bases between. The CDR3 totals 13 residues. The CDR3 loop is CASSFPGSYEQYF. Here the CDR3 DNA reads TGTGCCAGCAGCTTCCCTGGCAGTTACGAGCAGTACTTC.

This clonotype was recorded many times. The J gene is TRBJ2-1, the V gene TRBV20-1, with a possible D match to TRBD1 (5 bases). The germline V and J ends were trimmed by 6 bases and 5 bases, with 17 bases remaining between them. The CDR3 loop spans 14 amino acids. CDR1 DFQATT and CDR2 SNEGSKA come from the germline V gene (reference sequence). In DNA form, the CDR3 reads TGCAGTGCCCCCGACAGTAAAGAAAACAATGAGCAGTTCTTC. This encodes CSAPDSKENNEQFF.

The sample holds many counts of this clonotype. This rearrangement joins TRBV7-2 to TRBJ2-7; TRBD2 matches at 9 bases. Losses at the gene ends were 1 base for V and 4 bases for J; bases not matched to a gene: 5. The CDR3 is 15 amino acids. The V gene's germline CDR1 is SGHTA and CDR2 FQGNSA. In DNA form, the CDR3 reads TGTGCCAGCAGCTTAGTGCCTAGCGGGGAATACGAGCAGTACGTC. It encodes CASSLVPSGEYEQYV.

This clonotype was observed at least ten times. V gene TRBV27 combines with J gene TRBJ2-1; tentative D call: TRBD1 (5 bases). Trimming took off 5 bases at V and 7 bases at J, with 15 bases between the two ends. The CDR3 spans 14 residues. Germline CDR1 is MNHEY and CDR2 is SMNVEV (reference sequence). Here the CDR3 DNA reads TGTGCCAGCAGTCTCAACAGGAATAGTAATGAGCAGTTCTTC. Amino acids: CASSLNRNSNEQFF.

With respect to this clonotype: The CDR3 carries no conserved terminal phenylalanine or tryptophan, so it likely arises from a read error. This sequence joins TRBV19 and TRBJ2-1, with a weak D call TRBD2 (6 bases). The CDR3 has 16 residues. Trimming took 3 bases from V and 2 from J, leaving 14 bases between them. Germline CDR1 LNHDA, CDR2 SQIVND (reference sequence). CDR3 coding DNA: TGTGCCAGTAGTATCCAGGCGGGACCGCCCTACAATGAGCAGTTCTTA. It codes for CASSIQAGPPYNEQFL.

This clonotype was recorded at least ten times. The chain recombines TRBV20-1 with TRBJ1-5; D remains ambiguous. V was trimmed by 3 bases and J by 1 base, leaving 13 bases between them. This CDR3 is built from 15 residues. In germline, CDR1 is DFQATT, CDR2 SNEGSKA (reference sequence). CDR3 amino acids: CSASVNDRSNQPQHF. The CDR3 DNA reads TGCAGTGCTAGTGTCAACGACCGCAGCAATCAGCCCCAGCATTTT.

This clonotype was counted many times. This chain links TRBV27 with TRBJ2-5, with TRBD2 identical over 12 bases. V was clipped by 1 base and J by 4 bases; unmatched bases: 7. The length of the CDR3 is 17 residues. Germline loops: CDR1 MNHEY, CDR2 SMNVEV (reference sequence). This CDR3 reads CASSLFASGGARETQYF. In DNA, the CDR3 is TGTGCCAGCAGTTTATTTGCTAGCGGGGGGGCTAGAGAGACCCAGTACTTC.

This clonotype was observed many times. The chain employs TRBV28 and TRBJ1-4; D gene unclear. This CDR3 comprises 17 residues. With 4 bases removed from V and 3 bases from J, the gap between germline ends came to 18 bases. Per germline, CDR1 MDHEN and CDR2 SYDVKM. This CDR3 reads CASSSRPYRAPNEKLFF. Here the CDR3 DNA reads TGTGCCAGCAGTTCCCGACCCTACCGGGCCCCTAATGAAAAACTGTTTTTT.

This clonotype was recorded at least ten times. In nucleotides, the CDR3 is TGCGCCAGCAGCTTCCCTAGCGGGGCCTCAGAGCAGTACTTC. Translation gives CASSFPSGASEQYF. The V call is TRBV5-1, the J call TRBJ2-7; 9 nucleotides line up with TRBD2. CDR3 length equals 14 residues. The germline V gene encodes CDR1 SGHRS and CDR2 YFSETQ. The V gene end was trimmed by 2 bases and the J gene end by 7 bases; junction bases not matched to a gene: 7.

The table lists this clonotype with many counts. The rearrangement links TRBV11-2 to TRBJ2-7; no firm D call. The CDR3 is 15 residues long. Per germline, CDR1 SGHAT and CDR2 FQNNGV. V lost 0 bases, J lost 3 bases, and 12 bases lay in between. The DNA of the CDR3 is TGTGCCAGCAGCTTAGACGATATCACCCGCTACGAGCAGTACTTC. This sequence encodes CASSLDDITRYEQYF.

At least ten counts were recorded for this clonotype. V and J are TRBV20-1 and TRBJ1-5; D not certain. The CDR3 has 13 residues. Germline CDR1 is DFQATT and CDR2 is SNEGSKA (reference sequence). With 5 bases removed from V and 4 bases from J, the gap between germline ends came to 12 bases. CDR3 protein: CSAQRQYNQPQHF. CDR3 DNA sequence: TGCAGTGCTCAACGGCAGTATAATCAGCCCCAGCATTTT.

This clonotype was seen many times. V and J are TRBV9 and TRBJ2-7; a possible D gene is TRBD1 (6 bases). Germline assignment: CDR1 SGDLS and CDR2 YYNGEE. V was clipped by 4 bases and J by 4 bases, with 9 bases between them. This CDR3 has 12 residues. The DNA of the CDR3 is TGTGCCAGCAGCCCCGGGACATACGAGCAGTACTTC. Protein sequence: CASSPGTYEQYF.